This T cell receptor beta chain is drawn from a study of blood T cell repertoires in COVID-19. In its sample, this clone was seen once. Clones were sequenced by immunoSEQ multiplex PCR, and TCRdb holds only the in-frame ones, with some missing. The sample shows roughly 500,000 clones, 88% of them seen only once. Germline CDR1 and CDR2: MNHEY and SVGAGI. V was pared by 7 bases and J by 5 bases, with 8 bases of the junction left unmatched. The CDR3 covers 14 residues. Two negative PCRs, clearance, or symptom resolution had been documented for recovered Cohort 3 donors. The material sequenced was PBMCs or T cells enriched from blood (not recorded which). The sequence derives from a woman aged 35 to 49 who had recovered from COVID-19. The genes are TRBV6-5 and TRBJ2-7; 10 bases align to TRBD2. The CDR3 nucleotides are TGTGCCAGCACCCGGAATCTAGCGGGAGACGAGCAGTACTTC. It encodes CASTRNLAGDEQYF.